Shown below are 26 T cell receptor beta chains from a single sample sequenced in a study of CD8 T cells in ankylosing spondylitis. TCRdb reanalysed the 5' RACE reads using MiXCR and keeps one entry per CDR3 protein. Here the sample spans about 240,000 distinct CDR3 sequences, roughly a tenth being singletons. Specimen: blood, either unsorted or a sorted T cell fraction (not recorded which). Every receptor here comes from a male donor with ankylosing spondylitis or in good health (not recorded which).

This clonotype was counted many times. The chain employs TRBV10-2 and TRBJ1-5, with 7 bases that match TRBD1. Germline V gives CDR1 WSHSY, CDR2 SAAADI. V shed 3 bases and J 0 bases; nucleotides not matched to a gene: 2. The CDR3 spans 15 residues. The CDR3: CASSDRGVSNQPQHF. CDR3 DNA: TGCGCCAGCAGTGACAGGGGGGTTAGCAATCAGCCCCAGCATTTT.

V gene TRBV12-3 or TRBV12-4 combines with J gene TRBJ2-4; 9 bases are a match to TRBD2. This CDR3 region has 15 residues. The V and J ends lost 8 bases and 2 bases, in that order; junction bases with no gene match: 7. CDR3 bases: TGTGCCAGCGCTCGCGGGGGGGGGACCAAAAACATTCAGTACTTC. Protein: CASARGGGTKNIQYF.

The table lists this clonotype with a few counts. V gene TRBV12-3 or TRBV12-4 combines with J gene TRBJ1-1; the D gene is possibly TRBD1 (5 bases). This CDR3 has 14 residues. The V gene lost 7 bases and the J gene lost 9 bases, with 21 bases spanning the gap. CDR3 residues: CASKRYEEEGKAFF. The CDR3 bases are TGTGCCAGCAAAAGGTACGAAGAGGAGGGGAAAGCTTTCTTT.

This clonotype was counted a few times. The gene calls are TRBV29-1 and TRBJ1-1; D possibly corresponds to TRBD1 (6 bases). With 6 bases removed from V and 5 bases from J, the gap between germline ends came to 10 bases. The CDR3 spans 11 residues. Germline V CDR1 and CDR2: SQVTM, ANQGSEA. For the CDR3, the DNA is TGCAGCGTCCAACAGGGAACTGAAGCTTTCTTT. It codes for CSVQQGTEAFF.

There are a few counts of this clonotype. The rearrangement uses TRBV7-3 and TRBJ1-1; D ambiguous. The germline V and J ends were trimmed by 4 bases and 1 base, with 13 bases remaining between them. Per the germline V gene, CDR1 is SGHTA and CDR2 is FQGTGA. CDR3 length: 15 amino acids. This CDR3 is CASSSRLVGNTEAFF. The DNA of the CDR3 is TGTGCCAGCAGCTCAAGGTTGGTGGGGAACACTGAAGCTTTCTTT. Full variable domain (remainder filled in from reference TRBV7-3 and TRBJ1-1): GAGVSQTPSNKVTEKGKYVELRCDPISGHTALYWYRQSLGQGPEFLIYFQGTGAADDSGLPNDRFFAVRPEGSVSTLKIQRTERGDSAVYLCASSSRLVGNTEAFFGQGTRLTVV.

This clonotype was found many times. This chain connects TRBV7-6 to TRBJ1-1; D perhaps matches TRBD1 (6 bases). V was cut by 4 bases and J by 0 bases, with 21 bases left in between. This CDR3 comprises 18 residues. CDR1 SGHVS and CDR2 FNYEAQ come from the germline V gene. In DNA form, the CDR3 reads TGTGCCAGCAGCTCAGTACCCCCGGGGGCAGGCGTGAACACTGAAGCTTTCTTT. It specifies CASSSVPPGAGVNTEAFF.

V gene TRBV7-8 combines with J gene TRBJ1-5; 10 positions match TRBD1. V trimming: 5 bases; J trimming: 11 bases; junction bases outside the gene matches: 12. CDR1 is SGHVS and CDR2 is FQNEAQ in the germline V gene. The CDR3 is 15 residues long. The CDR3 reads CASSRTGGDFISQHF. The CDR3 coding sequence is TGTGCCAGCAGCCGGACAGGGGGGGATTTTATTTCCCAGCATTTT.

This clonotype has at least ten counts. Written as DNA, the CDR3 is TGTGCCACCAGCATTCCATTACAGCCTACACATGGCTACACCTTC. Translation gives CATSIPLQPTHGYTF. J is TRBJ1-2 and V is TRBV15, with no clear D. With 4 bases removed from V and 6 bases from J, the gap between germline ends came to 18 bases. This CDR3 comprises 15 residues. Germline CDR1 is LNHNV and CDR2 is YYDKDF (reference sequence).

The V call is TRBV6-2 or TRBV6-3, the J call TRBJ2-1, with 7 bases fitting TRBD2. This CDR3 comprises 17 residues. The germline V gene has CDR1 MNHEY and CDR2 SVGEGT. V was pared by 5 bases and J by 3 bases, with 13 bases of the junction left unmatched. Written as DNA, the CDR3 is TGTGCCAGCAGTCTCGAAAGCTCTAGCGGCTTCTACAATGAGCAGTTCTTC. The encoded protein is CASSLESSSGFYNEQFF.

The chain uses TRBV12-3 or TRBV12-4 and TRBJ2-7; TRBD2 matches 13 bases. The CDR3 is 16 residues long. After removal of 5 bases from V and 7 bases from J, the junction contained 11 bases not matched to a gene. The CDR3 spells CASSPGLAGRSWEQYF. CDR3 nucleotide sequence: TGTGCCAGCAGTCCGGGACTAGCGGGGCGTTCTTGGGAGCAGTACTTC.

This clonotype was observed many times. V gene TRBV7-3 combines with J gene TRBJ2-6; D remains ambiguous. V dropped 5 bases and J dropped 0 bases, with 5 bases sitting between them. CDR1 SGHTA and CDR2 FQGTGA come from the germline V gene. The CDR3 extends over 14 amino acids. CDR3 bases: TGTGCCAGCAGCAGCTACTCTGGGGCCAACGTCCTGACTTTC. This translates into CASSSYSGANVLTF.

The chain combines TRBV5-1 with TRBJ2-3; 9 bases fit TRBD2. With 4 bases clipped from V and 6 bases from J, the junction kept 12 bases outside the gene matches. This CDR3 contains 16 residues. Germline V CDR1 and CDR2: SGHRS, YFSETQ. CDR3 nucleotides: TGCGCCAGCAGCGCCCTGGGCGGGAGGGCCGGGGATACGCAGTATTTT. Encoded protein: CASSALGGRAGDTQYF.

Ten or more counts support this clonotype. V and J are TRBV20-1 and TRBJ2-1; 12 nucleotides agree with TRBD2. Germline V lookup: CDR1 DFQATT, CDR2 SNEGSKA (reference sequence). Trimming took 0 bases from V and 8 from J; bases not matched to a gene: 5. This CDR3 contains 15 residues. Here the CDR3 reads CSARDLAGGRYEQFF. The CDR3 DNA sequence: TGCAGTGCTAGAGATCTAGCGGGGGGGCGATATGAGCAGTTCTTC.

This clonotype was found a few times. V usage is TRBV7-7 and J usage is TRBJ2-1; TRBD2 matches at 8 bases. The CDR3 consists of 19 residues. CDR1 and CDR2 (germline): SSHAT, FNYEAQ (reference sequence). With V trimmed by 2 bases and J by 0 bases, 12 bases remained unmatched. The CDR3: CASSLHLAGPSSSYNEQFF. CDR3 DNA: TGTGCCAGCAGCTTACACCTAGCGGGTCCATCCAGCTCCTACAATGAGCAGTTCTTC.

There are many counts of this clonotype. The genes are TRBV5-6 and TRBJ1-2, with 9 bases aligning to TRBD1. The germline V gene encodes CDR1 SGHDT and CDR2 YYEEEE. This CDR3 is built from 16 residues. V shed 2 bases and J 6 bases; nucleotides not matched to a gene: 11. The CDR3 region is CASSFRDRVFTHGYTF. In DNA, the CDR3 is TGTGCCAGCAGCTTCCGGGACAGGGTTTTCACGCATGGCTACACCTTC.

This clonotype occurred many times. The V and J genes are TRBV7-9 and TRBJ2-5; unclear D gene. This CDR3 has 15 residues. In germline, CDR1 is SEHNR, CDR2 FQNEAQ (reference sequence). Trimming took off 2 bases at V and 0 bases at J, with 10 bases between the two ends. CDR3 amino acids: CASSLRFGDQETQYF. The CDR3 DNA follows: TGTGCCAGCAGCTTAAGATTTGGGGACCAAGAGACCCAGTACTTC. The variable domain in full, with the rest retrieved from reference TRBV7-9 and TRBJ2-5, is DTGVSQNPRHKITKRGQNVTFRCDPISEHNRLYWYRQTLGQGPEFLTYFQNEAQLEKSRLLSDRFSAERPKGSFSTLEIQRTEQGDSAMYLCASSLRFGDQETQYFGPGTRLLVL.

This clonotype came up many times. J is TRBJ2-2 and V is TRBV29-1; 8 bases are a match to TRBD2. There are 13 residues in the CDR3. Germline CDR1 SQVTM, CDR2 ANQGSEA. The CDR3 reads CSALAGGTGELFF. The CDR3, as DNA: TGCAGTGCTCTGGCGGGAGGCACCGGGGAGCTGTTTTTT.

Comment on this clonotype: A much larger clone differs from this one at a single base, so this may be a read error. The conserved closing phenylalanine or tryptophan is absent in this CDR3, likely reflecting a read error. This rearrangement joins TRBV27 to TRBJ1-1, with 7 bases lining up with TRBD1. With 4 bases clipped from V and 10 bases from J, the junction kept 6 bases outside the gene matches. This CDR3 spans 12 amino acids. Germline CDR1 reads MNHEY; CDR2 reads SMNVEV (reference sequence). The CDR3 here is CASSSPTGIAFY. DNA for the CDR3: TGTGCCAGCAGTTCACCGACAGGGATAGCTTTCTAT.

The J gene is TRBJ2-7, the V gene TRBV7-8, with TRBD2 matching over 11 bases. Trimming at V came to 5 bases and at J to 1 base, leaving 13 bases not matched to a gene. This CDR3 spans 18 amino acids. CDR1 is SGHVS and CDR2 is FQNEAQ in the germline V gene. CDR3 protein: CASSPLPSGTSGSYEQYF. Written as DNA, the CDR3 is TGTGCCAGCAGCCCCCTTCCTTCGGGGACTAGCGGATCCTACGAGCAGTACTTC.

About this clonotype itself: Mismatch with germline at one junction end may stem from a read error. DNA of the CDR3: TGCGCCAGCAGCTTGGAACAGGGCCAACAGCTCCAGCATTTT. Its protein is CASSLEQGQQLQHF. The rearrangement uses TRBV5-1 and TRBJ1-5; D might be TRBD1 (6 bases). There are 14 residues in the CDR3. Looked up from germline, CDR1 is SGHRS and CDR2 is YFSETQ.

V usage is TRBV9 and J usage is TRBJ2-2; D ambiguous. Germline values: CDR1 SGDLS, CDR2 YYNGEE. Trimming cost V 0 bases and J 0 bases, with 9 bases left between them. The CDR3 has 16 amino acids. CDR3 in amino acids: CASSVAATPNTGELFF. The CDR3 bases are TGTGCCAGCAGCGTAGCGGCTACCCCGAACACCGGGGAGCTGTTTTTT.

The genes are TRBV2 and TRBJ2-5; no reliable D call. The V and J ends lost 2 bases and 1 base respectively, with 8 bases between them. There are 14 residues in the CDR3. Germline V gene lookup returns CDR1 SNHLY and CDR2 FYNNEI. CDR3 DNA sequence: TGTGCCAGCAGTGAAATTTACAGCCAAGAGACCCAGTACTTC. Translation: CASSEIYSQETQYF.

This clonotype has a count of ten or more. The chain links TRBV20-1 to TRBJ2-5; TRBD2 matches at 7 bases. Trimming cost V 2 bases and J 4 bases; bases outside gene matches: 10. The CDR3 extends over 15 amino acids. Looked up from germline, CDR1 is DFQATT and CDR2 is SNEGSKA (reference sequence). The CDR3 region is CSARLYGGGGETQYF. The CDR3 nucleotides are TGCAGTGCTAGACTCTATGGGGGGGGAGGAGAGACCCAGTACTTC.

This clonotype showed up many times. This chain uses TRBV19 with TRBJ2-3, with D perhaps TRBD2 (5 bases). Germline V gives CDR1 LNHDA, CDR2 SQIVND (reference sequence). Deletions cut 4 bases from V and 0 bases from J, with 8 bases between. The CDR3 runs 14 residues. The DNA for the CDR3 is TGTGCCAGTAGTACCGAGCGGAGCACAGATACGCAGTATTTT. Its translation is CASSTERSTDTQYF.

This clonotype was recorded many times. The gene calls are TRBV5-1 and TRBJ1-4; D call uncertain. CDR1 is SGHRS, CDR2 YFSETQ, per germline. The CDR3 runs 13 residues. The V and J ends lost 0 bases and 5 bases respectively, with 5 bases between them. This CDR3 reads CASSLGSNEKLFF. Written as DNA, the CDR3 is TGCGCCAGCAGCTTGGGCTCAAATGAAAAACTGTTTTTT.

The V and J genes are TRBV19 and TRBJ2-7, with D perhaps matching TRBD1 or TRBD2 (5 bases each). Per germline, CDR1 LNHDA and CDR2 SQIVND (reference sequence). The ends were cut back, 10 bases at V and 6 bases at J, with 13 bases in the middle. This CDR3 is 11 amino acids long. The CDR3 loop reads CATGTFGEQYF. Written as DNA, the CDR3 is TGTGCCACTGGGACCTTCGGCGAGCAGTACTTC.